This T cell receptor (beta chain) stems from a study of cytomegalovirus exposure and HLA in healthy donors. Regarding donors, all were healthy bone marrow donors. PCR primers comprised 60 Vbeta and 13 Jbeta primers. This table comes from immunoSEQ multiplex PCR, and its TCRdb copy is limited to in-frame clones, with some not included. Of around 95,000 clones listed, about 75% are singletons. Worth noting for this clone: Its antigen remains unknown.

General study findings and limits: Productive rates of about 87% or about 30% were seen for most TCR beta V segments in an earlier analysis.

Sequenced sample: PBMCs. The sequence derives from a man aged 30 to 45 in good health and CMV-seropositive.

The CDR3 DNA follows: TGCGCCAGCAGCCAAGTTCCGGGACAACCGAATGAAAAACTGTTTTTT. Translating gives CASSQVPGQPNEKLFF. This chain uses TRBV4-1 with TRBJ1-4; maybe TRBD1 (6 bases). Trimming removed 1 base at V and 5 bases at J, with 14 bases between. The CDR3 consists of 16 residues. CDR1 and CDR2 (germline): MGHRA, YSYEKL.